These 3 T cell receptor beta chains were all obtained from the same sample, sequenced in a study of blood T cell repertoires in COVID-19. The table came from immunoSEQ multiplex PCR; TCRdb's copy has only in-frame clones and leaves some out. The sample contains about 64,000 clones, about nine tenths of which appear only once. Input material: peripheral blood. These receptors all stem from a man between 50 and 59 years old with active COVID-19.

V and J are TRBV19 and TRBJ2-2; tentatively, D is TRBD1 (5 bases). CDR1 is LNHDA and CDR2 is SQIVND in the germline V gene (reference sequence). The CDR3 has 13 amino acids. Trimming pared 11 bases from V and 7 bases from J, leaving 17 bases between. CDR3 residues: CAGATTEHGELFF. In DNA, the CDR3 is TGTGCCGGCGCGACGACAGAGCACGGGGAGCTGTTTTTT.

This clone was counted a few times. The chain has TRBV4-3 and TRBJ2-7; 8 bases map to TRBD2. The CDR3 extends over 15 amino acids. Trimming at V came to 1 base and at J to 7 bases, leaving 9 bases not matched to a gene. CDR1 is LGHNA, CDR2 YSLEER, per germline. The CDR3 bases are TGCGCCAGCAGCCAAGTAGCGGGACCCTTTCGGGAGCAGTACTTC. Its protein is CASSQVAGPFREQYF.

The chain is built from TRBV2 and TRBJ2-5; 9 positions agree with TRBD2. Germline values: CDR1 SNHLY, CDR2 FYNNEI. V dropped 7 bases and J dropped 1; count of bases not matched to a gene: 4. The length of the CDR3 is 14 residues. This chain's CDR3 is CASNPTSGQETQYF. The CDR3 bases are TGTGCCAGCAACCCGACTAGCGGCCAAGAGACCCAGTACTTC.